Listed here is a single T cell receptor beta chain. The method was immunoSEQ multiplex PCR; TCRdb's version includes in-frame clones alone and lacks a portion of them. The profile covers around 70,000 clones, with roughly 84% appearing a single time and 11% taken by the ten largest. This sample is drawn from a study of blood T cell repertoires in COVID-19. With V trimmed by 4 bases and J by 1 base, 5 bases remained unmatched. Germline V gene data show CDR1 as SQVTM and CDR2 as ANQGSEA. This CDR3 spans 14 amino acids. The TCR sequence derives from a young woman with acute or convalescent COVID-19. The gene calls are TRBV29-1 and TRBJ1-1; TRBD1 agrees at 8 bases. The sequencing sample was made of peripheral blood. CDR3: CSVAGGAANTEAFF. The CDR3 DNA is TGCAGCGTTGCAGGGGGCGCGGCGAACACTGAAGCTTTCTTT.